The sample holds a few counts of the clone carrying this T cell receptor beta chain. These data come from a study of blood T cell repertoires in COVID-19. Study details: Material from acute and convalescent COVID-19 was sourced from the United States, Italy and Spain.

This table comes from immunoSEQ multiplex PCR, and its TCRdb copy is limited to in-frame clones, with some not included. The data show about 300,000 clones, around 84% seen once. Germline V gives CDR1 SQVTM, CDR2 ANQGSEA. The CDR3 has 14 residues. Trimming pared 0 bases from V and 3 bases from J, leaving 11 bases between. Sequences were obtained from PBMCs or T cells enriched from blood (not recorded which). The chain uses TRBV29-1 and TRBJ1-2; D not certain. The clonotype comes from a man aged 25-45 years who had recovered from COVID-19. CDR3 nucleotides: TGCAGCGTTGAAGAGGCCCGGAGGGACTATGGCTACACCTTC. Amino acid sequence: CSVEEARRDYGYTF.